Described below is a single T cell receptor (beta chain) sequence and its context. Assay used: immunoSEQ multiplex PCR; TCRdb lists only in-frame clones, some missing. This sample has just over 200,000 clones; just under 80% occur once, and the top ten carry roughly an eighth. The data stem from a study of cytotoxic CD8 clonotypes in ibrutinib-treated CLL. Study at large: Partial responders 24, complete 2; approximately twelve progressed and some 15 stayed in remission by median around 71 months.

V trimming: 6 bases; J trimming: 4 bases; junction bases outside the gene matches: 8. Germline V gene data show CDR1 as KGHSH and CDR2 as LQKENI. The CDR3 loop spans 15 amino acids. The starting material was PBMCs, obtained after 12 months of ibrutinib treatment. The sequence was collected from a human donor with chronic lymphocytic leukemia. The chain uses TRBV18 and TRBJ2-2; TRBD1 matches at 7 bases. The CDR3 DNA reads TGTGCCAGCTCCCCAGACAGGGCGGGCACCGGGGAGCTGTTTTTT. Translation: CASSPDRAGTGELFF.